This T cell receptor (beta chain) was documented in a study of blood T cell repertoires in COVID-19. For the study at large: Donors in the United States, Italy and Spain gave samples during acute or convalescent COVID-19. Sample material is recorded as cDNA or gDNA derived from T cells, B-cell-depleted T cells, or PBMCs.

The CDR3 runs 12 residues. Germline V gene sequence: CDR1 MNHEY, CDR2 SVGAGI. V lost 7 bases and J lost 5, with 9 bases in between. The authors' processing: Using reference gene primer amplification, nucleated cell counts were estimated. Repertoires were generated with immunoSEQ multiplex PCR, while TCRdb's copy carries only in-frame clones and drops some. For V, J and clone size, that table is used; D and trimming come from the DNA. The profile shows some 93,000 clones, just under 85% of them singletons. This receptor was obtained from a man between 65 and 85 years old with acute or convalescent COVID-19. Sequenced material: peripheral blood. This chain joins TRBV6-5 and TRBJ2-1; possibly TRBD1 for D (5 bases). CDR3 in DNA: TGTGCCAGCACCTCGACAGACAATGAGCAGTTCTTC. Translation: CASTSTDNEQFF.